This T cell receptor beta chain was documented in a study of blood T cell repertoires in COVID-19. Study-level information: Acute and convalescent COVID-19 specimens originated in the United States, Italy and Spain. The cDNA or gDNA used as material had been derived from T cells, B-cell-depleted T cells, or PBMCs.

CDR1 and CDR2 (germline): LGHNA, YSLEER. V gave up 1 base and J gave up 5 bases, with 17 bases separating them. This CDR3 contains 16 residues. This clone was observed a few times. The authors' processing: Cell counts per sample came from amplifying reference gene primers. Sequencing used immunoSEQ multiplex PCR; TCRdb keeps in-frame clones, though not all of them. V and J calls and clone size are those listed in that table; D and trimming were worked out from the DNA. In the table there are about 260,000 clones, 85% to 90% of which are singletons. The source material was peripheral blood. The receptor's source is a human donor in a cohort sampled during active COVID-19. The V gene is TRBV4-3, the J gene TRBJ1-2; maybe TRBD1 (5 bases). For the CDR3, the DNA is TGCGCCAGCAGCCAAGGAGTAGGAAGGGGCAGGTATGGCTACACCTTC. Translation: CASSQGVGRGRYGYTF.